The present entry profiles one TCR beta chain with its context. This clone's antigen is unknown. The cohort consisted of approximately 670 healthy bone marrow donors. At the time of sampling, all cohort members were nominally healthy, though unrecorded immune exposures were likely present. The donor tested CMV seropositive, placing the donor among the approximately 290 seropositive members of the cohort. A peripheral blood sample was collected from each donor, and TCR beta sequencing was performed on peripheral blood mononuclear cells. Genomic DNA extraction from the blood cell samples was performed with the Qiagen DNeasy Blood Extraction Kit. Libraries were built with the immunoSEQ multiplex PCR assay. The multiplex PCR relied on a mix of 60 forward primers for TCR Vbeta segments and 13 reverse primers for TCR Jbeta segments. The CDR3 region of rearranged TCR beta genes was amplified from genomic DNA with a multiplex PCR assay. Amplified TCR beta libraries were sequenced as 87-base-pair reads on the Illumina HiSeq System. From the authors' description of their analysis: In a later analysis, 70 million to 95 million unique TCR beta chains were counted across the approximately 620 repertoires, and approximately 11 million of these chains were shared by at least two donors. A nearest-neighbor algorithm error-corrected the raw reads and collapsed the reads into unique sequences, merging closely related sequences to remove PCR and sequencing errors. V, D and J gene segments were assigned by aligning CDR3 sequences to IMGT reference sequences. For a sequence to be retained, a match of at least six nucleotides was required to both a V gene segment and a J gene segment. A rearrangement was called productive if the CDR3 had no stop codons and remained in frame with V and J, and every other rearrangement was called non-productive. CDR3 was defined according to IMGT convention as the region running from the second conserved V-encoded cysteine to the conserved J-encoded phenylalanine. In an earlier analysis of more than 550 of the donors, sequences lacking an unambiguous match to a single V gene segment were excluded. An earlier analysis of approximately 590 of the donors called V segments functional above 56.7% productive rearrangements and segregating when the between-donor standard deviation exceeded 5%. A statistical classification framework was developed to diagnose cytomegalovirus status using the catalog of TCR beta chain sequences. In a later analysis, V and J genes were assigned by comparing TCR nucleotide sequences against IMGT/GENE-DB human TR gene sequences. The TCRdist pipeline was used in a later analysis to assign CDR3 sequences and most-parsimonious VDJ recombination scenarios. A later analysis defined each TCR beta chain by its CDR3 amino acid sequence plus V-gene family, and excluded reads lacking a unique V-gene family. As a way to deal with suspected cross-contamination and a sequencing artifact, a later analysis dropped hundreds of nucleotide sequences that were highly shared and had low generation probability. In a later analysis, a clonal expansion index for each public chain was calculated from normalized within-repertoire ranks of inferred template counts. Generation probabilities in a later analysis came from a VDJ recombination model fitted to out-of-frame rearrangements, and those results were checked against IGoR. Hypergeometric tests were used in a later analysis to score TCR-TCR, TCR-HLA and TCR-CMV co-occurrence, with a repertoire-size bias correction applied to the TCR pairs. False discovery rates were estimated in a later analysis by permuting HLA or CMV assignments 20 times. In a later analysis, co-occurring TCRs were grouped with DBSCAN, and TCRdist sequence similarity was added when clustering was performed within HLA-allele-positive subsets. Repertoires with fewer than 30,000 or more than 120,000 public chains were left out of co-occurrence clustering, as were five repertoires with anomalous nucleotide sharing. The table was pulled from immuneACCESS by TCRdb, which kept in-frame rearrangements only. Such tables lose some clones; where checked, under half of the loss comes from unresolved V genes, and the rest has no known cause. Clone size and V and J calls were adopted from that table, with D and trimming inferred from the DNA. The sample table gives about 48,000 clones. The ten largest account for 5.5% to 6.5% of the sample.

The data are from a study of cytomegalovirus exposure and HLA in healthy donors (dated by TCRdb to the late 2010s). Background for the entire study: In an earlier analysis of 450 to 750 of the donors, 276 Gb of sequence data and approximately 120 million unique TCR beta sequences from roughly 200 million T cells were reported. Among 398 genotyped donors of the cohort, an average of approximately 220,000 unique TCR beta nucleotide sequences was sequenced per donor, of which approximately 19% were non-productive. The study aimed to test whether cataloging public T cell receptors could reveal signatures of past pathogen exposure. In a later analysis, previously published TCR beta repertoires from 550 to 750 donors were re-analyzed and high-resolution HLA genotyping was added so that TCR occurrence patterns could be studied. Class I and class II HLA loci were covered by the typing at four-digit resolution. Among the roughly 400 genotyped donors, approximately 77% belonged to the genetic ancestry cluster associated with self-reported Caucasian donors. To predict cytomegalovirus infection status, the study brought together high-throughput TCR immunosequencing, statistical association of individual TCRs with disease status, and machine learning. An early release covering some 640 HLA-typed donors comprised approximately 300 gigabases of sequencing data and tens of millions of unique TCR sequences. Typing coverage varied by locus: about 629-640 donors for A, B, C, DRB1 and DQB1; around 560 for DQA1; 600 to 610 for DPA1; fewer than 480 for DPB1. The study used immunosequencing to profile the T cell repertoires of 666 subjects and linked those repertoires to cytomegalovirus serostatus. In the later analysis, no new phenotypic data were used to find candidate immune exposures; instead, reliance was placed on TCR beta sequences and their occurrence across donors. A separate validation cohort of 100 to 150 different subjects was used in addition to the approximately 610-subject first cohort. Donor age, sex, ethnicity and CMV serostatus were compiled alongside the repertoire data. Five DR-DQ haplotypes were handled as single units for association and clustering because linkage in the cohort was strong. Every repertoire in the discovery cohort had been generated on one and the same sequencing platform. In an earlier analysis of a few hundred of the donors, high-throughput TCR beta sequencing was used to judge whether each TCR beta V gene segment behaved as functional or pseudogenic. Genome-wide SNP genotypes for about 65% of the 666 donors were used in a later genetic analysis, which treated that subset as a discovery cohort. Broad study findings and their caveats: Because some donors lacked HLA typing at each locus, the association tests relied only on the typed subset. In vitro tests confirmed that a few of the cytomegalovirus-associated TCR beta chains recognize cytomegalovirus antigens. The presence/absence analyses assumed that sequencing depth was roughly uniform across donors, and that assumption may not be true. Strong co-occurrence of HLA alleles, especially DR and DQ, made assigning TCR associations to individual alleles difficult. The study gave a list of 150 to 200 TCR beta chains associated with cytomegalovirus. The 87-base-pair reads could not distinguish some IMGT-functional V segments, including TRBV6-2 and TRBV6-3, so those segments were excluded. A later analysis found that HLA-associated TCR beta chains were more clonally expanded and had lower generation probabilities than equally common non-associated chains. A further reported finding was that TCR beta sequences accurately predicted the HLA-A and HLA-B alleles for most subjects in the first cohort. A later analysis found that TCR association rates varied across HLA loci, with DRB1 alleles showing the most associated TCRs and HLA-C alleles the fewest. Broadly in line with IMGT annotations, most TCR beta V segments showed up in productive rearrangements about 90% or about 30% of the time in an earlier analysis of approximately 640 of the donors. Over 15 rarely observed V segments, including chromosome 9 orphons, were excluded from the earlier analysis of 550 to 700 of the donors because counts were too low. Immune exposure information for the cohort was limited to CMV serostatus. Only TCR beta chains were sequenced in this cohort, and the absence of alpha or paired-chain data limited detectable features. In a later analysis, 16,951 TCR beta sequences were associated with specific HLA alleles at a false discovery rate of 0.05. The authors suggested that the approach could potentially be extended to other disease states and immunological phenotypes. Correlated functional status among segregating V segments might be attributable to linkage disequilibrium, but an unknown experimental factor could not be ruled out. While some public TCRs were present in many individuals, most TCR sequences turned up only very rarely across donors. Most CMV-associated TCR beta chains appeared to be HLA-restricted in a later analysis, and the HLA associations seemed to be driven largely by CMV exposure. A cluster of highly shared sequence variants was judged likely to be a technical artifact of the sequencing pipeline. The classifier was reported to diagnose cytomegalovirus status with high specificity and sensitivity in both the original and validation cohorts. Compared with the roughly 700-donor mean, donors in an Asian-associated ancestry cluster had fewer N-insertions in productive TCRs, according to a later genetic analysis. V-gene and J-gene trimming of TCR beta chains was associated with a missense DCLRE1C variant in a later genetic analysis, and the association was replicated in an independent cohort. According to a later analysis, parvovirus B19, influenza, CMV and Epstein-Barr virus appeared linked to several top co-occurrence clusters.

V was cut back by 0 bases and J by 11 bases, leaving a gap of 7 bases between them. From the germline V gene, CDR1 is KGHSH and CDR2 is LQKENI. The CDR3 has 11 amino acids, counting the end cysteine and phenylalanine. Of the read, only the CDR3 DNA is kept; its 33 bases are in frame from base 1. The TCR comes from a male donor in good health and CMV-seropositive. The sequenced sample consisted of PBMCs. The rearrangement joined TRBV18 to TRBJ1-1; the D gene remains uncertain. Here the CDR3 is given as CASSPPPGAFF. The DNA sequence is TGTGCCAGCTCACCACCCCCCGGGGCTTTCTTT.